This TCR beta chain was sequenced for a study of T-cell reconstitution after alpha-beta-depleted transplantation in children. Unique molecular identifiers were built into the TCRbeta library. TCRdb called the PCR reads again in MiXCR, with one record for every CDR3 protein. Here the sample spans a few hundred thousand distinct CDR3 sequences, about a tenth being singletons. CDR1 DFQATT and CDR2 SNEGSKA come from the germline V gene (reference sequence). The CDR3 extends over 13 amino acids. With V trimmed by 5 bases and J by 7 bases, 11 bases remained unmatched. This clonotype was obtained from a human donor who donated a stem cell graft to a child with acute lymphoblastic leukemia. Sequencing used PBMCs from the stem cell graft donor, obtained from the stem cell graft. This chain joins TRBV20-1 and TRBJ2-7; TRBD2 aligns across 7 bases. In DNA form, the CDR3 reads TGCAGTGCTGGTAGCTCGGACGGGGGGGAGCAGTACTTC. Amino acids: CSAGSSDGGEQYF.